This T cell receptor (beta chain) comes out of a study of T cells in localized non-small cell lung cancer. Study observations and caveats: Clonality of T cells reached its maximum in uninvolved adjacent lung, surpassing tumor.

The length of the CDR3 is 14 residues. V lost 1 base, J lost 1 base, and 6 bases lay in between. The germline gives CDR1 MNHNS, CDR2 SASEGT. On this clone: No antigen is known for it. Other DNA sequences of this sample code for an identical CDR3.

TCRdb's table, derived via immunoSEQ multiplex PCR, lists solely in-frame clones and lacks some. In the table there are roughly 26,000 clones, approximately 86% of which are singletons. The J gene is TRBJ2-3, the V gene TRBV6-1; D not certain. Sequenced material: peripheral blood, taken before any cancer treatment. The receptor was derived from a female donor of 60 years or more with stage II squamous cell lung carcinoma. The CDR3 sequence: CASSEGSGTDTQYF. CDR3 bases: TGTGCCAGCAGTGAAGGATCGGGCACAGATACGCAGTATTTT.